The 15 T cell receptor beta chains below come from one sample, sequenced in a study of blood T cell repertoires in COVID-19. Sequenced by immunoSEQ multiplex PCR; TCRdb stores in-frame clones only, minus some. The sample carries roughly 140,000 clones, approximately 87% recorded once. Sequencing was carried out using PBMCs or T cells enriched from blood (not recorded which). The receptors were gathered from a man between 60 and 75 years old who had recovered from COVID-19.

CDR3 region: CASSPPKPGSYEQYF. CDR3 sequence (DNA): TGTGCCAGCTCACCACCGAAACCAGGATCCTACGAGCAGTACTTC. This chain connects TRBV18 to TRBJ2-7; D is unclear. V was shortened by 0 bases and J by 1 base, with 10 bases between the two germline ends. Germline values: CDR1 KGHSH, CDR2 LQKENI. The CDR3 totals 15 residues.

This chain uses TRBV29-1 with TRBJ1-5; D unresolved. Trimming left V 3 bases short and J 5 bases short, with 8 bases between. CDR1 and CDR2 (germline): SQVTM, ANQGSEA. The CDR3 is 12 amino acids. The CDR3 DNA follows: TGCAGCGTTGATGTACCAGATCAGCCCCAGCATTTT. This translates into CSVDVPDQPQHF.

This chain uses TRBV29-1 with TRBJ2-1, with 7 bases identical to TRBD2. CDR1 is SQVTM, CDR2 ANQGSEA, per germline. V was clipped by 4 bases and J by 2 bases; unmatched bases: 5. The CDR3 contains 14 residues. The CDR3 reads CSVGAGVAYNEQFF. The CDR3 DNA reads TGCAGCGTTGGTGCGGGAGTTGCCTACAATGAGCAGTTCTTC.

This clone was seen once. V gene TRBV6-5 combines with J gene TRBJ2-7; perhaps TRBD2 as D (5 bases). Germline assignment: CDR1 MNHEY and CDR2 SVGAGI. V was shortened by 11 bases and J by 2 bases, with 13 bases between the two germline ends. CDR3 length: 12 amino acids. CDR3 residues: CACSGNPYEQYF. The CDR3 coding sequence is TGTGCCTGTTCGGGAAACCCCTACGAGCAGTACTTC.

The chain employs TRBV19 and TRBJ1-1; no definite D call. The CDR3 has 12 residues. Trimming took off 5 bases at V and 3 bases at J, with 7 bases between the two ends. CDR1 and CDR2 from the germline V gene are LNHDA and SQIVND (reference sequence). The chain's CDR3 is CASSDGHTEAFF. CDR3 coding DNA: TGTGCCAGTAGTGATGGCCACACTGAAGCTTTCTTT.

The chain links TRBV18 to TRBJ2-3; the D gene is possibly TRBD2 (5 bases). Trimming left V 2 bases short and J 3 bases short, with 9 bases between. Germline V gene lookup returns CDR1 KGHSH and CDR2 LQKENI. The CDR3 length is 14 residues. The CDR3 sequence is CASSPTGSTDTQYF. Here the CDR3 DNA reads TGTGCCAGCTCACCAACGGGGTCAACAGATACGCAGTATTTT.

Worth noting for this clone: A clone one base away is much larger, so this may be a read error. The CDR3 sequence is CASSFGTRALDDYTF. CDR3 bases: TGTGCCAGCAGTTTTGGAACCCGAGCCCTAGATGACTACACCTTC. The chain is built from TRBV28 and TRBJ1-2, with no clear D. The CDR3 extends over 15 amino acids. Per germline, CDR1 MDHEN and CDR2 SYDVKM. Deletions cut 3 bases from V and 10 bases from J, with 21 bases between.

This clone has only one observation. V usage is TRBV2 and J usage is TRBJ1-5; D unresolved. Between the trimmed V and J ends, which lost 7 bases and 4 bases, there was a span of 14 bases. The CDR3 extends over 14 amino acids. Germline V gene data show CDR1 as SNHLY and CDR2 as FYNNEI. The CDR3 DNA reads TGTGCCAGCAACCGTGACCAGGCGAATCAGCCCCAGCATTTT. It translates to CASNRDQANQPQHF.

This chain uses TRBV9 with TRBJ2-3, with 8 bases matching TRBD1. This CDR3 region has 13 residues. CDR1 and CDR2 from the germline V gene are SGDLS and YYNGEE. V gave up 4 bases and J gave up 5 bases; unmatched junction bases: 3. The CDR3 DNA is TGTGCCAGCAGCCCAGGGACAGGAGATACGCAGTATTTT. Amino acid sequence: CASSPGTGDTQYF.

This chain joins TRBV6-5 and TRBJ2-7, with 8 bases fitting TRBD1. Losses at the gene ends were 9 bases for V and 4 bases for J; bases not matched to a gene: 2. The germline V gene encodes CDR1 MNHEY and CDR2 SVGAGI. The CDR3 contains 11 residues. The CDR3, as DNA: TGTGCCAGTAGACAGGGGTACGAGCAGTACTTC. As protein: CASRQGYEQYF.

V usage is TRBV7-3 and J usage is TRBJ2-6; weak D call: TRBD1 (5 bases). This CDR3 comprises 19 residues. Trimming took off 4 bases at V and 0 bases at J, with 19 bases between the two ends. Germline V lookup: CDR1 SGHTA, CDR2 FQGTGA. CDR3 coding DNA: TGTGCCAGCAGCTACCTTTCAGGGCCTACGGGCTCTGGGGCCAACGTCCTGACTTTC. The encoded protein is CASSYLSGPTGSGANVLTF.

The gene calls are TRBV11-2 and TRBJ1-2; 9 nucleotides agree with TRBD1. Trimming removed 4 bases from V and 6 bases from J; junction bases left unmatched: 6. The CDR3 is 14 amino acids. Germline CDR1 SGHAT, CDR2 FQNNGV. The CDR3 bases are TGTGCCAGCAGCTCCCACAGGGGGCTCGATGGCTACACCTTC. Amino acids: CASSSHRGLDGYTF.

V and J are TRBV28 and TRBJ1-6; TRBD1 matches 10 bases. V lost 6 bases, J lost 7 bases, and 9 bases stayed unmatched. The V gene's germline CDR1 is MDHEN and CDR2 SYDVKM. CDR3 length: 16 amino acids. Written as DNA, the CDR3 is TGTGCCAGCAGCCGTGGACAGGGGGGCGGAAATTCACCCCTCCACTTT. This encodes CASSRGQGGGNSPLHF.

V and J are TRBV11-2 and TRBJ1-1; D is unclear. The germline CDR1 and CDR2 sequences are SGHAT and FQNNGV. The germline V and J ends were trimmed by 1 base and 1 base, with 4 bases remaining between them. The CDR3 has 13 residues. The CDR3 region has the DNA TGTGCCAGCAGCTTAGTATCGAACACTGAAGCTTTCTTT. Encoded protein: CASSLVSNTEAFF.

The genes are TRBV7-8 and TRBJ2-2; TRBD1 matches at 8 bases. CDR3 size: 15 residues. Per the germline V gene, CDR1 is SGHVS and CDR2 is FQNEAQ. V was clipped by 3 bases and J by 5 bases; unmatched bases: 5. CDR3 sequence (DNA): TGTGCCAGCAGCTTCAGGCAGGGGGCGACCGGGGAGCTGTTTTTT. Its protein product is CASSFRQGATGELFF.